The sequence of this T cell receptor (beta chain) was determined in a study of shared clonotypes between healthy human individuals. Study-level findings and limits: Researchers sampled blood only, noting tissue repertoires likely differ.

CD45RO-negative, CCR7-selected cells formed the naive CD8 fraction, which excluded terminally differentiated effector memory CD45RA+ cells. CDR1 MNHEY and CDR2 SVGAGI come from the germline V gene. There are 14 residues in the CDR3. The V gene lost 2 bases and the J gene lost 5 bases, with 10 bases spanning the gap. A remark on this clone: Its antigen remains unidentified.

Measured with immunoSEQ multiplex PCR; TCRdb has only the in-frame clones, and not every one. Of hundreds of thousands of clones listed, over 95% were seen once; the top ten hold 0.11%. This clonotype was sampled from a woman aged 25 to 45 in good health. The rearrangement uses TRBV6-5 and TRBJ1-5; D not resolved. The sequencing sample was made of naive CD8+ T cells sorted from blood. CDR3 amino acids: CASSYGLGHQPQHF. DNA of the CDR3: TGTGCCAGCAGTTACGGTTTGGGCCATCAGCCCCAGCATTTT.